The 18 T cell receptor beta chains below were found in one sample sequenced in a study of blood T cell repertoires in COVID-19. The protocol was immunoSEQ multiplex PCR, while the TCRdb copy is restricted to in-frame clones and leaves out a portion. Altogether over 200,000 clones are present, 70% to 90% being singletons, with the ten largest covering about 2%. Sequences were obtained from peripheral blood. The receptor source for this set is a man aged 25 to 45 who had recovered from COVID-19.

This clone was counted a few times. The J gene is TRBJ2-5, the V gene TRBV11-3; 9 bases are shared with TRBD2. Germline V CDR1 and CDR2: SGHNT, YENEEA. This CDR3 has 19 residues. Germline trimming cut 1 base from V and 2 bases from J; bases unmatched to any gene: 14. The CDR3 loop reads CASSLGPPSSGGEQETQYF. In DNA, the CDR3 is TGTGCCAGCAGCTTAGGTCCCCCGAGTAGCGGGGGTGAACAAGAGACCCAGTACTTC.

This chain links TRBV15 with TRBJ2-5, with no clear D. CDR3 size: 13 residues. V lost 4 bases, J lost 5 bases, and 11 bases lay in between. The germline gives CDR1 LNHNV, CDR2 YYDKDF (reference sequence). CDR3 in amino acids: CATSTPDGETQYF. DNA of the CDR3: TGTGCCACCAGCACCCCCGACGGGGAGACCCAGTACTTC.

V gene TRBV6-5 combines with J gene TRBJ2-7, with D tentatively TRBD1 (6 bases). The length of the CDR3 is 13 residues. Germline CDR1 and CDR2: MNHEY and SVGAGI. Trimming shortened V by 6 bases and J by 2 bases, and 11 bases separated the two germline ends. CDR3 sequence reads: CASRPGQAYEQYF. The CDR3, as DNA: TGTGCCAGCAGGCCGGGACAAGCCTACGAGCAGTACTTC.

The V and J genes are TRBV3-1 (or the pseudogene TRBV3-2) and TRBJ2-2, with a weak D call TRBD2 (5 bases). Germline V lookup: CDR1 LGHDT, CDR2 YNNKEL (reference sequence). CDR3 length equals 16 residues. Trimming removed 4 bases from V and 7 bases from J, with 19 bases in between. CDR3 DNA: TGTGCCAGCAGCCCTACTTGGGGAGCGGTGGGCGGGGAGCTGTTTTTT. Protein: CASSPTWGAVGGELFF.

This clone has a handful of counts. The rearrangement uses TRBV11-3 and TRBJ2-1; 7 bases agree with TRBD1. J gave up 5 bases and V 5 bases, and 6 bases lay outside the gene matches. The CDR3 is made up of 14 amino acids. In germline, CDR1 is SGHNT, CDR2 YENEEA. CDR3 protein: CASSPGTADNEQFF. The CDR3 nucleotides are TGTGCCAGCAGCCCCGGGACAGCCGACAATGAGCAGTTCTTC.

The chain is built from TRBV5-1 and TRBJ1-4, with 7 bases identical to TRBD1. The CDR3 totals 15 residues. Germline loops: CDR1 SGHRS, CDR2 YFSETQ. Trimming took 0 bases from V and 5 from J; bases not matched to a gene: 4. The CDR3 DNA is TGCGCCAGCAGCTTGGCCGGGACAGTGAATGAAAAACTGTTTTTT. Its translation: CASSLAGTVNEKLFF.

The count of this clone is one. J is TRBJ2-2 and V is TRBV5-1; 12 bases align to TRBD1. Unmatched junction bases numbered 17, after V lost 4 bases and J lost 13 bases. The length of the CDR3 is 17 residues. Germline V CDR1 and CDR2: SGHRS, YFSETQ. The CDR3 loop is CASSPGTGGYVVVTLFF. The DNA for the CDR3 is TGCGCCAGCAGCCCCGGGACAGGGGGCTACGTGGTTGTGACGCTGTTTTTT.

The V and J genes are TRBV11-2 and TRBJ1-5; the match to TRBD1 covers 7 bases. The CDR3 is 15 residues long. Germline CDR1 reads SGHAT; CDR2 reads FQNNGV. V dropped 4 bases and J dropped 6; count of bases not matched to a gene: 9. The CDR3 sequence is CASSSMTGISQPQHF. The DNA of the CDR3 is TGTGCCAGCAGCTCTATGACAGGGATCAGTCAGCCCCAGCATTTT.

The CDR3 protein is CASRETGVEKLFF. The CDR3 nucleotides read TGTGCCAGCAGGGAAACAGGGGTTGAAAAACTGTTTTTT. V usage is TRBV11-2 and J usage is TRBJ1-4; 7 bases line up with TRBD1. The V and J ends lost 6 bases and 7 bases, in that order; junction bases with no gene match: 5. This CDR3 contains 13 residues. Germline V CDR1 and CDR2: SGHAT, FQNNGV.

The rearrangement joins TRBV5-1 to TRBJ1-1; a possible D gene is TRBD1 (6 bases). The CDR3 spans 14 residues. V was cut by 6 bases and J by 0 bases, with 12 bases left in between. Germline V CDR1 and CDR2: SGHRS, YFSETQ. CDR3 in DNA: TGCGCCAGCAACCTGGACAGAATGAACACTGAAGCTTTCTTT. Its protein is CASNLDRMNTEAFF.

The chain combines TRBV5-4 with TRBJ2-2, with a weak D call TRBD1 (6 bases). The V gene lost 3 bases and the J gene lost 6 bases, with 15 bases spanning the gap. CDR3 length equals 15 residues. CDR1 and CDR2 (germline): SGHNT, YYREEE (reference sequence). The CDR3 DNA is TGTGCCAGCAGCTCCGATCCAGGGGTATCCGGGGAGCTGTTTTTT. Amino acid sequence: CASSSDPGVSGELFF.

Only one count was recorded for this clone. The chain employs TRBV10-3 and TRBJ1-3, with TRBD1 matching 8 bases. CDR1 is ENHRY, CDR2 SYGVKD, per germline. The CDR3 runs to 14 residues. V lost 10 bases, J lost 0 bases, and 5 bases stayed unmatched. The CDR3 sequence is CATVDRVSGNTIYF. For the CDR3, the DNA is TGTGCCACCGTGGACAGGGTCTCTGGAAACACCATATATTTT.

The CDR3: CASRDRASNQPQHF. The CDR3 DNA is TGTGCCAGTAGGGACAGGGCGAGCAATCAGCCCCAGCATTTT. The genes are TRBV19 and TRBJ1-5; 8 positions agree with TRBD1. V lost 6 bases, J lost 1 base, and 2 bases stayed unmatched. Germline CDR1 reads LNHDA; CDR2 reads SQIVND (reference sequence). The CDR3 covers 14 residues. Combining the CDR3 with reference TRBV19 and TRBJ1-5 gives the whole variable domain DGGITQSPKYLFRKEGQNVTLSCEQNLNHDAMYWYRQDPGQGLRLIYYSQIVNDFQKGDIAEGYSVSREKKESFPLTVTSAQKNPTAFYLCASRDRASNQPQHFGDGTRLSIL.

This clone was picked up one time. V is TRBV6-5 and J is TRBJ2-7; D is unclear. Germline V gene data show CDR1 as MNHEY and CDR2 as SVGAGI. This CDR3 is 14 amino acids long. V was shortened by 0 bases and J by 3 bases, with 9 bases between the two germline ends. CDR3 sequence (DNA): TGTGCCAGCAGTTACTCGGGCAGCCTCTACGAGCAGTACTTC. Residues: CASSYSGSLYEQYF.

CDR3 residues: CASSRPLRGLDTQYF. The CDR3 bases are TGTGCCAGCAGCCGCCCCCTAAGGGGGTTAGATACGCAGTATTTT. The chain is built from TRBV5-6 and TRBJ2-3; a weak D match, TRBD1 (6 bases). Germline assignment: CDR1 SGHDT and CDR2 YYEEEE. V was cut by 4 bases and J by 5 bases, with 17 bases left in between. The CDR3 runs 15 residues.

The chain uses TRBV5-4 and TRBJ2-2; 8 positions match TRBD1. CDR1 SGHNT and CDR2 YYREEE come from the germline V gene (reference sequence). The V and J ends lost 0 bases and 4 bases, in that order; junction bases with no gene match: 5. The CDR3 contains 16 residues. CDR3 loop: CASSLGQGAVTGELFF. In DNA form, the CDR3 reads TGTGCCAGCAGCTTGGGGCAGGGGGCGGTCACCGGGGAGCTGTTTTTT.

This chain connects TRBV4-3 to TRBJ1-1; TRBD1 matches 8 bases. CDR1 is LGHNA and CDR2 is YSLEER in the germline V gene. With 0 bases clipped from V and 1 base from J, the junction kept 7 bases outside the gene matches. There are 17 residues in the CDR3. The CDR3 protein is CASSQERAGGKNTEAFF. The CDR3 region has the DNA TGCGCCAGCAGCCAAGAGAGGGCAGGGGGCAAGAACACTGAAGCTTTCTTT.

This clone was observed a handful of times. The CDR3 spells CASSVGLQPNEKLFF. The CDR3 bases are TGTGCCAGCAGCGTAGGTCTACAGCCTAATGAAAAACTGTTTTTT. J is TRBJ1-4 and V is TRBV9, with D hard to call. CDR3 size: 15 residues. The germline gives CDR1 SGDLS, CDR2 YYNGEE. The V end lost 0 bases, the J end lost 3 bases, and 9 bases lay between the germline ends.